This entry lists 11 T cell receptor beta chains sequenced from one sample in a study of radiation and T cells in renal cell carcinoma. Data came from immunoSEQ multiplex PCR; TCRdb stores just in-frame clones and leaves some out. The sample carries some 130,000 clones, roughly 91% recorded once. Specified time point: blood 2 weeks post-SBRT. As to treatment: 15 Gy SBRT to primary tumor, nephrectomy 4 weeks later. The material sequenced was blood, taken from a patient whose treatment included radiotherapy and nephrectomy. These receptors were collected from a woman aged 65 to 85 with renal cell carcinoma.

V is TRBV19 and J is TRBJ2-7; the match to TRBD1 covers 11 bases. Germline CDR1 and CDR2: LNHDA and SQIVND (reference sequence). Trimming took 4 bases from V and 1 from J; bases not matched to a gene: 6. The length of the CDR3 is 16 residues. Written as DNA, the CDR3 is TGTGCCAGTAGTAAGGGACAGGGGGTAGGATCCTACGAGCAGTACTTC. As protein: CASSKGQGVGSYEQYF. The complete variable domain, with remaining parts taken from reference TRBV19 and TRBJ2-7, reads DGGITQSPKYLFRKEGQNVTLSCEQNLNHDAMYWYRQDPGQGLRLIYYSQIVNDFQKGDIAEGYSVSREKKESFPLTVTSAQKNPTAFYLCASSKGQGVGSYEQYFGPGTRLTVT.

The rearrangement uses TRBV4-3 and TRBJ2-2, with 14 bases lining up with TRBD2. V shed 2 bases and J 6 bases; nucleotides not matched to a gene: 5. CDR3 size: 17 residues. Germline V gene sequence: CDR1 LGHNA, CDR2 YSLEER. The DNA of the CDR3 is TGCGCCAGCAGCCAACCGACTAGCGGGGGGGCCGCCGGGGAGCTGTTTTTT. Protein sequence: CASSQPTSGGAAGELFF.

The CDR3 region has the DNA TGTGCCAGCAGTTACGAGGTCACCACTGAAGCTTTCTTT. Translating it yields CASSYEVTTEAFF. The chain has TRBV6-5 and TRBJ1-1; D is ambiguous. There are 13 residues in the CDR3. From germline, CDR1 is MNHEY and CDR2 SVGAGI. V was clipped by 2 bases and J by 4 bases, with 8 bases between them.

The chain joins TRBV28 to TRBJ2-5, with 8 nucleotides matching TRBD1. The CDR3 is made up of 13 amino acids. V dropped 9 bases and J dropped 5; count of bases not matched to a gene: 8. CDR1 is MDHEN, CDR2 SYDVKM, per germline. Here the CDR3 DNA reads TGTGCCAGTTCAGGGGGCGATTTGGAGACCCAGTACTTC. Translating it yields CASSGGDLETQYF.

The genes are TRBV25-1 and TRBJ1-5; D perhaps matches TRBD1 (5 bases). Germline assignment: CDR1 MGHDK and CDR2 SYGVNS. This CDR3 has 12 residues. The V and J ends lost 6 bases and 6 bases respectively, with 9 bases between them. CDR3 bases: TGTGCCAGCAGCCTGAGGGGTCAGCCCCAGCATTTT. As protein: CASSLRGQPQHF.

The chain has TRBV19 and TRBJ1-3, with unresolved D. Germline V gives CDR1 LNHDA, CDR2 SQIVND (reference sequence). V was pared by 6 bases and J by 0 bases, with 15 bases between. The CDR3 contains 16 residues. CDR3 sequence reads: CASSRSHTNSGNTIYF. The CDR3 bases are TGTGCCAGTAGCAGGAGCCATACGAACTCTGGAAACACCATATATTTT.

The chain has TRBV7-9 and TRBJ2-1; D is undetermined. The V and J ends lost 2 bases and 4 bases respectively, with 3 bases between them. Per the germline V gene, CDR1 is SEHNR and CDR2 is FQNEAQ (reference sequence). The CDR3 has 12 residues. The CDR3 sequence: CASSLPYNEQFF. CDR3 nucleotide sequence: TGTGCCAGCAGCTTACCATACAATGAGCAGTTCTTC.

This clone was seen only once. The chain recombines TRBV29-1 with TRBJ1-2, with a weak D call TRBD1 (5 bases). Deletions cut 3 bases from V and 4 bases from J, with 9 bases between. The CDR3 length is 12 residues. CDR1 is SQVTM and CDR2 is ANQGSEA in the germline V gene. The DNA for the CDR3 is TGCAGCGTTGACGGGGGACCCTATGGCTACACCTTC. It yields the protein CSVDGGPYGYTF.

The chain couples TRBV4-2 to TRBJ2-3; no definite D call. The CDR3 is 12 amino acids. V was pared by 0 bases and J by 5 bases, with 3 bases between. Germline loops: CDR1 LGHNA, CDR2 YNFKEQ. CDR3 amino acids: CASSQDLDTQYF. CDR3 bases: TGTGCCAGCAGCCAAGATCTAGATACGCAGTATTTT.

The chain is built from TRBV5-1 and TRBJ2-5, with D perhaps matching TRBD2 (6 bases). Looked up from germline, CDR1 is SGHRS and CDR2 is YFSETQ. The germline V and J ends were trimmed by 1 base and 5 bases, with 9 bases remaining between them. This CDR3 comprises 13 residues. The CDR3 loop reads CASSLTSRETQYF. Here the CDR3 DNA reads TGCGCCAGCAGCTTGACTAGCCGGGAGACCCAGTACTTC.

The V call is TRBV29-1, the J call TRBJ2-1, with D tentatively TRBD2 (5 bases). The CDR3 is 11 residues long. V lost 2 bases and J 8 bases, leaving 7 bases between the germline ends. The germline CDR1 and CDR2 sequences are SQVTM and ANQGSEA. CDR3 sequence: CSVELRDEQFF. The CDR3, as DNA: TGCAGCGTTGAATTGAGGGATGAGCAGTTCTTC.